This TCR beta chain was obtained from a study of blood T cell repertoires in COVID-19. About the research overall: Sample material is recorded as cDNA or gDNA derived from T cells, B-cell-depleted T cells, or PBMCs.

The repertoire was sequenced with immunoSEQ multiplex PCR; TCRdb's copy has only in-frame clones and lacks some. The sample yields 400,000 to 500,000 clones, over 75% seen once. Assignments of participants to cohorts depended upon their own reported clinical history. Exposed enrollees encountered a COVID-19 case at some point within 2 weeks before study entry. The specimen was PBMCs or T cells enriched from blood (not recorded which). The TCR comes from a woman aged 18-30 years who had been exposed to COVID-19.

The CDR3 DNA sequence: TGTGCCAGCAGCTTGGGGACTAGCGACAATGAGCAGTTCTTC. Residues: CASSLGTSDNEQFF. The chain links TRBV7-2 to TRBJ2-1, with 10 bases aligning to TRBD2. The germline V gene has CDR1 SGHTA and CDR2 FQGNSA. The CDR3 sequence is 14 residues long. With V trimmed by 3 bases and J by 5 bases, 1 base remained unmatched.